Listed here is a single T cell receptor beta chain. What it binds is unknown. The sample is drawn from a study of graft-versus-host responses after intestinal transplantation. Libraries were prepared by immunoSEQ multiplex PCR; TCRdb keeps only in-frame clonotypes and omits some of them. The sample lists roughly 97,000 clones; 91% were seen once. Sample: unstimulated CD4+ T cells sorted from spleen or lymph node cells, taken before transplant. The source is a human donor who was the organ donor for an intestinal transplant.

The CDR3 here is CASSTTGAYNSPLHF. CDR3 coding DNA: TGTGCCAGTAGTACGACAGGGGCCTATAATTCACCCCTCCACTTT. The chain carries TRBV19 and TRBJ1-6; 8 bases match TRBD1. With V trimmed by 4 bases and J by 2 bases, 1 base remained unmatched. CDR1 and CDR2 (germline): LNHDA, SQIVND (reference sequence). The CDR3 length is 15 residues.